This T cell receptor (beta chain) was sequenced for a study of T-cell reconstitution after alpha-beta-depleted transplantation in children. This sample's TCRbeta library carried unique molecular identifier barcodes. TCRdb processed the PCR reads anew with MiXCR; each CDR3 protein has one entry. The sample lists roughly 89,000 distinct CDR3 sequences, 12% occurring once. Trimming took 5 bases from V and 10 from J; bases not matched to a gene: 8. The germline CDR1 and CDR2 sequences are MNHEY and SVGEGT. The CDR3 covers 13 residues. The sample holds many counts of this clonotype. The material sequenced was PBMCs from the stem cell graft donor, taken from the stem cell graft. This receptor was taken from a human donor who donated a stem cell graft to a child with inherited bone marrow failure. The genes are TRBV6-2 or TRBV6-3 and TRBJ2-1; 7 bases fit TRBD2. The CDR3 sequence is CASSTTGTKEQFF. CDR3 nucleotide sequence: TGTGCCAGCAGTACTACTGGGACTAAAGAGCAGTTCTTC.